The entry below gives a single TCR beta chain sequence along with its context. Its antigen is not known. No infections or other immune events were documented during collection. In germline, CDR1 is MDHEN, CDR2 SYDVKM. CDR3 length equals 14 residues. Trimming stripped 6 bases from V and 3 bases from J, with 14 bases between. The table came from immunoSEQ multiplex PCR; TCRdb's copy has only in-frame clones and leaves some out. The sample holds roughly 82,000 clones, about four fifths seen once. The sample originates from a study of identifying expanded T cells in peripheral blood. Study-wide points: Two-week clone count variance significantly increased as total template count grew.

The rearrangement joins TRBV28 to TRBJ2-5, with D hard to call. The TCR comes from a person between 18 and 75 years old in good health. Specimen: blood. CDR3 in DNA: TGTGCCAGCAGGCCCCAGTGGGTCAAAGAGACCCAGTACTTC. Protein sequence: CASRPQWVKETQYF.